This TCR beta chain emerged from a study of blood T cells in healthy people across ages. Details on this clonotype: Its antigen is as yet unknown.

This CDR3 comprises 12 residues. The V end lost 4 bases, the J end lost 5 bases, and 10 bases lay between the germline ends. The germline V gene has CDR1 SGDLS and CDR2 YYNGEE. A minimum of 6 million PBMCs was isolated per sample. Study-wide results and limits: Across samples, TCR beta diversity tracked strongly with naive T cell percentage. Lack of knowledge of donor CMV status possibly confounded expanded clonotype changes.

The authors ran a second PCR of about 6 to 11 cycles using a sample-barcoded 5' primer and a J-beta primer mix. TCRdb reprocessed the 5' RACE reads with MiXCR, giving one entry per CDR3 protein. The sample records around 800,000 distinct CDR3 sequences, about 59% being singletons. The TCR originated in a man in his thirties or forties in good health. Sequences were obtained from blood. The chain is built from TRBV9 and TRBJ2-7; no definite D call. CDR3 DNA sequence: TGTGCCAGCAGCTTCTCAGGCAACGAGCAGTACTTC. It yields the protein CASSFSGNEQYF.